The clone carrying this TCR beta chain was recorded at least ten times. The ends were cut back, 9 bases at V and 3 bases at J, with 19 bases in the middle. The CDR3 runs 15 residues. The sample is drawn from a study of identical twins. In TCRdb, the 5' RACE reads were re-called with MiXCR into one record per CDR3 protein. This table holds hundreds of thousands of distinct CDR3 sequences, 7.1% found once. The data were also submitted as part of a second study, on yellow fever vaccine responses in identical twins.

The chain combines TRBV12-3 or TRBV12-4 with TRBJ2-3, with D perhaps TRBD1 (5 bases). Sequencing was carried out using PBMCs. This receptor was obtained from a woman under 30 in good health. This chain's CDR3 is CASRRTPVRTDTQYF. The CDR3 nucleotides read TGTGCCAGTAGGCGGACACCGGTTCGTACAGATACGCAGTATTTT.